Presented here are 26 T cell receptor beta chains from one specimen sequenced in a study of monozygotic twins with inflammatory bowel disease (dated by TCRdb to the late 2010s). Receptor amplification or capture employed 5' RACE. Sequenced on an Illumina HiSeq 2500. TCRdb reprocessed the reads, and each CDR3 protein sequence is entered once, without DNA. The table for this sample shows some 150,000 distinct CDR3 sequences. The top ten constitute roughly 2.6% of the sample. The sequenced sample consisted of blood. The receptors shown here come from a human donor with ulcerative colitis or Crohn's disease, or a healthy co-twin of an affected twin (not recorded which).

CDR3: CASSFSSISTTSGRGDEQFF. The chain uses TRBV12-3 or TRBV12-4 and TRBJ2-1; absent DNA, TCRdb's TRBD2 call cannot be checked. The CDR3 spans 20 residues.

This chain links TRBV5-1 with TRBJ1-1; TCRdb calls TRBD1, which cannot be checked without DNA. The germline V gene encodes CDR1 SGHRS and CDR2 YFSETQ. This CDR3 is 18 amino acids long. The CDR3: CASSLGPGGELRDTEAFF.

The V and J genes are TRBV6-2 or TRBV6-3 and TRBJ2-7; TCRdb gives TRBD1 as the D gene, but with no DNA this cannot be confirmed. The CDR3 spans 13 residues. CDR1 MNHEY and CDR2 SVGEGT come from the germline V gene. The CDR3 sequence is CASSYSQGLEQYF.

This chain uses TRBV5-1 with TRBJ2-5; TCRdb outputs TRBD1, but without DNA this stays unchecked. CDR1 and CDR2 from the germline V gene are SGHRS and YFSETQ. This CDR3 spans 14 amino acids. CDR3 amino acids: CASSLSGRGETQYF. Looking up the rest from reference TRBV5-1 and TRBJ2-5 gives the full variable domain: KAGVTQTPRYLIKTRGQQVTLSCSPISGHRSVSWYQQTPGQGLQFLFEYFSETQRNKGNFPGRFSGRQFSNSRSEMNVSTLELGDSALYLCASSLSGRGETQYFGPGTRLLVL.

CDR3 region: CASTPWASYNEQFF. The V call is TRBV7-9, the J call TRBJ2-1. The V gene's germline CDR1 is SEHNR and CDR2 FQNEAQ (reference sequence). The CDR3 loop spans 14 amino acids.

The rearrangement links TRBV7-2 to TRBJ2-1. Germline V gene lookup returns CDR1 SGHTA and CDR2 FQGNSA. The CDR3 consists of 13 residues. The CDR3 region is CASSLGVNNEQFF.

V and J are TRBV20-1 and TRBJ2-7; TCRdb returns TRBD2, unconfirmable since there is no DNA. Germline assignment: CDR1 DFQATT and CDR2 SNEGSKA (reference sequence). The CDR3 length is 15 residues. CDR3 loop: CSASQGLADSYEQYF.

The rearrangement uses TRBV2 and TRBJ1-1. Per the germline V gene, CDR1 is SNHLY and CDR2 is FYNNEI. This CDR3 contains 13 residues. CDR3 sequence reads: CASSELGESEAFF.

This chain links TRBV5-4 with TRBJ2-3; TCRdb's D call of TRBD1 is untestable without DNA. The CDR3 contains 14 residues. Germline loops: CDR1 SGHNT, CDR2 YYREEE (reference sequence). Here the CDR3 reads CASSSTGGLDTQYF.

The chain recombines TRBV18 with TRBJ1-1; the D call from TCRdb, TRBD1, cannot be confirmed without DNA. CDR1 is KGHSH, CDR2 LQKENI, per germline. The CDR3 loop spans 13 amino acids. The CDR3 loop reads CASSPTTGTEAFF.

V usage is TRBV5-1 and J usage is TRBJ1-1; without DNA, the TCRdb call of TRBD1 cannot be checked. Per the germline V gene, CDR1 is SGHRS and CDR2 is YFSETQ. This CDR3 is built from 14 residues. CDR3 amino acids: CASSLGPDGTEAFF.

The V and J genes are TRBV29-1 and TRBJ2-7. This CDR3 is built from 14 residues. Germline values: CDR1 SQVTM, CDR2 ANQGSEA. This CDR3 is CSVAVADSSYEQYF.

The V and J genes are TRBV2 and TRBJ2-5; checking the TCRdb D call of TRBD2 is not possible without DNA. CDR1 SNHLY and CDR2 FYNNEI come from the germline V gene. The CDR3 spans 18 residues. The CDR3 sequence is CASSEPRDSPPIQETQYF.

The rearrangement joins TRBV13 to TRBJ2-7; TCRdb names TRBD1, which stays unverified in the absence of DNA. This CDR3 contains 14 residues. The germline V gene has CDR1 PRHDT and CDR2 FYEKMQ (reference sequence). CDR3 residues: CASSSMGASYEQYF.

CDR3 loop: CASSLSGALGTEAFF. The V call is TRBV5-1, the J call TRBJ1-1. Germline V gene data show CDR1 as SGHRS and CDR2 as YFSETQ. The CDR3 runs to 15 residues.

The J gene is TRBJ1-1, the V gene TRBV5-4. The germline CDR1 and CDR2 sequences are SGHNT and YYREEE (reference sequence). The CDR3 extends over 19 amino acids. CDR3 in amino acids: CASSLDYGDGPNMNTEAFF.

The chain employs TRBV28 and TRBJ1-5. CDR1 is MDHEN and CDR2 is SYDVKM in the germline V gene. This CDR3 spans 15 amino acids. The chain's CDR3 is CASSFAALSNQPQHF.

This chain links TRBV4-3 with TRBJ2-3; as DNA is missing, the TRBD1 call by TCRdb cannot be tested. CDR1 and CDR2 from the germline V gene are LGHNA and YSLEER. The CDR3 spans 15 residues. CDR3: CASSQDRGGPDTQYF.

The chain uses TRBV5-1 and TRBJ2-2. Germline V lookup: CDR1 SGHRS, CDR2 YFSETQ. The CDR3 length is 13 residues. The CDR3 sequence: CASSLATTGELFF.

CDR3 region: CASTGQETQYF. This chain uses TRBV2 with TRBJ2-5. Germline V gene sequence: CDR1 SNHLY, CDR2 FYNNEI. There are 11 residues in the CDR3.

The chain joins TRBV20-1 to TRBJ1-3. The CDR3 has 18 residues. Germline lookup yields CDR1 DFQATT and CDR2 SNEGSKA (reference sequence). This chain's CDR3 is CSARDIEGAGLGGNTIYF.

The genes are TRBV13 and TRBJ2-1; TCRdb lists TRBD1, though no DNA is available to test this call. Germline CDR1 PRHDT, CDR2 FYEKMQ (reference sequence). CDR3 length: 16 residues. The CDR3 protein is CASSLGGAGTRDEQFF.

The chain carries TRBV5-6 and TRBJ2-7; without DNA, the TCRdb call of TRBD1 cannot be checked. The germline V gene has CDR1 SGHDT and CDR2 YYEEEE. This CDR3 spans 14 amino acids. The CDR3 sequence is CASSVGQGIYEQYF.

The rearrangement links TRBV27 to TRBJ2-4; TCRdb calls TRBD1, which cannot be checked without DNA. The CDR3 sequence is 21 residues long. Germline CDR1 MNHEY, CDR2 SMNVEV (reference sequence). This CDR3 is CASSRPSGQGFIKGAKNIQYF.

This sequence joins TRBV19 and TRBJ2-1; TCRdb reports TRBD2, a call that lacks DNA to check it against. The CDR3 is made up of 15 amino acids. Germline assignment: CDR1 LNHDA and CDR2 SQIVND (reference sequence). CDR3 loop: CASSIRTSGENEQFF. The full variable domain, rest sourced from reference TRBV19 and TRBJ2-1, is DGGITQSPKYLFRKEGQNVTLSCEQNLNHDAMYWYRQDPGQGLRLIYYSQIVNDFQKGDIAEGYSVSREKKESFPLTVTSAQKNPTAFYLCASSIRTSGENEQFFGPGTRLTVL.

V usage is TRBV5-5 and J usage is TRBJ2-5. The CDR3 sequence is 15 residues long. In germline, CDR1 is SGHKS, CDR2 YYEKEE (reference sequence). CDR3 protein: CASSSGAGYQETQYF. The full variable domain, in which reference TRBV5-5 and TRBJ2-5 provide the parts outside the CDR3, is DAGVTQSPTHLIKTRGQQVTLRCSPISGHKSVSWYQQVLGQGPQFIFQYYEKEERGRGNFPDRFSARQFPNYSSELNVNALLLGDSALYLCASSSGAGYQETQYFGPGTRLLVL.